This TCR beta chain comes out of a study of identical twins. General observations from the study: Fewer insertions marked abundant cord blood beta clonotypes; young adult naive trended weakly, memory not at all. Rather than following the same donors, the conclusions depended on cross-sectional statistical analysis.

Unique molecular identifiers were present on the cDNA, which also gained a universal primer site by template switching. TCRdb passed the 5' RACE reads through MiXCR, listing each CDR3 protein once. The data show around 680,000 distinct CDR3 sequences, more than 6.5% seen once. Every sampled donor was Caucasian and healthy. This clonotype was seen ten or more times. Its antigen is not identified. These data also featured in a second study, about yellow fever vaccine responses in identical twins.

The TCR sequence derives from a woman younger than 35 in good health. The material sequenced was PBMCs.

The CDR3 nucleotides are TGCGCCAGCAGCCCCGAACATGCCAAAAACATTCAGTACTTC. Its translation is CASSPEHAKNIQYF. This chain links TRBV4-1 with TRBJ2-4; D unclear. Trimming shortened V by 4 bases and J by 1 base, and 8 bases separated the two germline ends. CDR1 and CDR2 (germline): MGHRA, YSYEKL. This CDR3 spans 14 amino acids.